This TCR beta chain was sequenced during a study of T-cell reconstitution after alpha-beta-depleted transplantation in children. The study, taken as a whole, reports: T-cell numbers and diversity one year post-transplant derived largely from freshly generated T cells.

The CDR3 runs to 17 residues. Germline loops: CDR1 SGHAT, CDR2 FQNNGV. V was clipped by 2 bases and J by 1 base, with 18 bases between them. For this clonotype: Its antigen is currently unknown.

Preparation of the TCRbeta library was carried out with unique molecular identifiers. A single record per CDR3 protein comes from TCRdb applying MiXCR to the PCR reads. The repertoire consists of roughly 200,000 distinct CDR3 sequences, with around 8.4% occurring once and the leading ten covering about a third. The sequences come from PBMCs, mostly from graft donor cells, collected 360 days after TCRalphabeta/CD19-depleted stem cell transplant. The chain is built from TRBV11-2 and TRBJ2-7, with a weak D call TRBD2 (5 bases). The clonotype originates from a male patient under 10 years old who had a stem cell transplant for acute myeloid leukemia, so the T cells may come from the graft donor. The CDR3 protein is CASSLSRSSRESYEQYV. The CDR3 DNA reads as TGTGCCAGCAGCTTATCCCGGAGTAGTAGGGAGTCCTACGAGCAGTACGTC.